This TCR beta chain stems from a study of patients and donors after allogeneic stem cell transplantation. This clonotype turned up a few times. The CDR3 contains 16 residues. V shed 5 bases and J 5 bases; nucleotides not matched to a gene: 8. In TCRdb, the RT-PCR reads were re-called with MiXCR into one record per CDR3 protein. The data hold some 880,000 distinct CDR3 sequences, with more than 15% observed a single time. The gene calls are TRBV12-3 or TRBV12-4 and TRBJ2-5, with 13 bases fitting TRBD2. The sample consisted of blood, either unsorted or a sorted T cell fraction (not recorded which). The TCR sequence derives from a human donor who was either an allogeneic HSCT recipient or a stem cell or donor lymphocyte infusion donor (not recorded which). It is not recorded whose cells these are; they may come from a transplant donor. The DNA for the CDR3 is TGTGCCAGCAGTCCTAGGACTAGCGGGGGCAAGGAGACCCAGTACTTC. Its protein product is CASSPRTSGGKETQYF.